The TCR beta chain under discussion was sequenced for a study of T-cell memory formation after mild COVID-19. Background on the study: In these data, TCR clusters were largely donor specific. Findings and limits, study-wide: Second-wave clones peaking on day 37 lacked confirmed SARS-CoV-2 specificity. Pre-infection memory already had some responding clones, implying cross-reactive memory joined.

TCRdb itself ran the 5' RACE reads through MiXCR, one entry per CDR3 protein. The sample holds fewer than 700,000 distinct CDR3 sequences; about 20% are singletons and the top ten take around 12%. The CDR3 sequence is 14 residues long. The germline V and J ends were trimmed by 5 bases and 3 bases, with 13 bases remaining between them. Germline assignment: CDR1 SGHRS and CDR2 YFSETQ. This clonotype was seen a few times. Its antigen is as yet unknown. The sequence came from an adult woman who had mild COVID-19 (a few samples of this study predate the infection). Cell type and time point are not known. Sequenced input: PBMCs or a T cell subset sorted from them (not recorded which). The chain carries TRBV5-1 and TRBJ2-3; the D gene is possibly TRBD1 (5 bases). CDR3 loop: CASRDTGSTDTQYF. The CDR3 DNA reads TGCGCCAGCAGGGACACCGGCAGTACAGATACGCAGTATTTT.